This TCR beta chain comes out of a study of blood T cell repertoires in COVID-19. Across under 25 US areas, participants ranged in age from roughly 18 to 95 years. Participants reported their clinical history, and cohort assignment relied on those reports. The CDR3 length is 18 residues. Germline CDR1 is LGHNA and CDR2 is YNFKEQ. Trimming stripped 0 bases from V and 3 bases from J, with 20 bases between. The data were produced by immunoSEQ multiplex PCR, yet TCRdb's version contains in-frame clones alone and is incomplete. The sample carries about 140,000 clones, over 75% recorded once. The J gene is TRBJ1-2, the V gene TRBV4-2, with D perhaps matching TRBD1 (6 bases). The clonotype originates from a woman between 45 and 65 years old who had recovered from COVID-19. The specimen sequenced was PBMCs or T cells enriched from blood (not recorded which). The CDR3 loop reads CASSQDPVGATVDYGYTF. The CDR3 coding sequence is TGTGCCAGCAGCCAAGATCCCGTGGGGGCAACTGTGGACTATGGCTACACCTTC.